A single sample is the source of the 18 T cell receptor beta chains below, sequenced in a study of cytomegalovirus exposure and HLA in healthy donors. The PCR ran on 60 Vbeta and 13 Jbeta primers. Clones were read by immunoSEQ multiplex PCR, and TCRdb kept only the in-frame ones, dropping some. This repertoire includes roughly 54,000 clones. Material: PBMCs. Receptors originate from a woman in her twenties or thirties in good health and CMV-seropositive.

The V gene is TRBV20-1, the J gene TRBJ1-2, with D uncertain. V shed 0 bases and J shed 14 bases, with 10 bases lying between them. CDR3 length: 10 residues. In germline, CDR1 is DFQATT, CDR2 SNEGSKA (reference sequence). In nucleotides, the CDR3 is TGCAGTGCTAGAGATCCGGGGAGAACCTTC. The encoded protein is CSARDPGRTF.

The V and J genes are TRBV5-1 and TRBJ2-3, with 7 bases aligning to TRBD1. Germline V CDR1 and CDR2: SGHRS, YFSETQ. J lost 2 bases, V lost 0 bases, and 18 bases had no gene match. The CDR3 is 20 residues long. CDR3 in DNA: TGCGCCAGCAGCTTGGCAGAGCTACAGGGGACCAGGGGTTACACAGATACGCAGTATTTT. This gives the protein CASSLAELQGTRGYTDTQYF.

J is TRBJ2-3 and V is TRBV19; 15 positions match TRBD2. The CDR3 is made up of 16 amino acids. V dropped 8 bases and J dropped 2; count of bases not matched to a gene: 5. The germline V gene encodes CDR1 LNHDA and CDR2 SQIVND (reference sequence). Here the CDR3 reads CASPGLAGGYTDTQYF. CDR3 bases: TGTGCCAGTCCTGGACTAGCGGGGGGGTACACAGATACGCAGTATTTT.

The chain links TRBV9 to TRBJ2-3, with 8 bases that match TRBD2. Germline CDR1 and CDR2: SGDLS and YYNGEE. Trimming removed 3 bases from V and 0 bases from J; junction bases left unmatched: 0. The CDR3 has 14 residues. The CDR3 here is CASSASGSTDTQYF. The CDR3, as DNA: TGTGCCAGCAGCGCTAGCGGGAGCACAGATACGCAGTATTTT.

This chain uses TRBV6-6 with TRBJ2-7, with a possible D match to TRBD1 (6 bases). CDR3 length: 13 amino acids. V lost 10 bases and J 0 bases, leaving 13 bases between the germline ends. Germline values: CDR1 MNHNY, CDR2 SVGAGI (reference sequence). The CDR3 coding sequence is TGTGCCACACAAGGACAGAGCTCCTACGAGCAGTACTTC. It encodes CATQGQSSYEQYF.

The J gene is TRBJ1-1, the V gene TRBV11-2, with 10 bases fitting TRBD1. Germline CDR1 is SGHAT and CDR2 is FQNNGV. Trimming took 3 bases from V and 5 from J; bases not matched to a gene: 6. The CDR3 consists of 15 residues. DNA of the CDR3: TGTGCCAGCAGCTTTCCGACAGGGGGCAAAACTGAAGCTTTCTTT. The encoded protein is CASSFPTGGKTEAFF.

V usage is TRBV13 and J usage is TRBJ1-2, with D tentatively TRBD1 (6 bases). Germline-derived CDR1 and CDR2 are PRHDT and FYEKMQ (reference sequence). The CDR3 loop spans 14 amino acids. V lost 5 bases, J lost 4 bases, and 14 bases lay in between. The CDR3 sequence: CASSTAGQFYGYTF. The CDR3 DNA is TGTGCCAGCAGCACCGCTGGACAGTTCTATGGCTACACCTTC.

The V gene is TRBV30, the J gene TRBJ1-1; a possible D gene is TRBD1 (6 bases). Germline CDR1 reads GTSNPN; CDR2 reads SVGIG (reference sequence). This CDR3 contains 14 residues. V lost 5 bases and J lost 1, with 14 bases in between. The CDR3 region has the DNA TGTGCCTGGGGTCCAGGACAGCCGAACACTGAAGCTTTCTTT. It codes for CAWGPGQPNTEAFF.

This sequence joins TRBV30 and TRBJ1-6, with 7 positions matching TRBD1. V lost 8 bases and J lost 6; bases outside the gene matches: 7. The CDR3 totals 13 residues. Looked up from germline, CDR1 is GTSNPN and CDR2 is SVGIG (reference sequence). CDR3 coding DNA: TGTGCCAGAAGACAGGGCCCTAATTCACCCCTCCACTTT. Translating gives CARRQGPNSPLHF.

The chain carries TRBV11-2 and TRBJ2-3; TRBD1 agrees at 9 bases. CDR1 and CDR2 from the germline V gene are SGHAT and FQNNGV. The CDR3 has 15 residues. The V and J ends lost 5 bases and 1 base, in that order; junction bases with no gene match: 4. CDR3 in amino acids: CASSTQGAGTDTQYF. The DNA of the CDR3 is TGTGCCAGCAGCACACAGGGGGCTGGCACAGATACGCAGTATTTT.

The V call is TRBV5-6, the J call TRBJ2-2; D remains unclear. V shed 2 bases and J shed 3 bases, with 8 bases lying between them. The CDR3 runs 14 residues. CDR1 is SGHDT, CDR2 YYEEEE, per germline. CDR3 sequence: CASSFLRDTGELFF. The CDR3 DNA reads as TGTGCCAGCAGCTTCCTCCGGGACACCGGGGAGCTGTTTTTT.

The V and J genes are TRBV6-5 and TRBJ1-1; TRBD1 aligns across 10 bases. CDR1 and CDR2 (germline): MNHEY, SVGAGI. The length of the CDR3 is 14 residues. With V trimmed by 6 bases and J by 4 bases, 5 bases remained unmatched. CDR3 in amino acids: CASSDRGRGTEAFF. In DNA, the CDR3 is TGTGCCAGCAGCGACAGGGGGCGAGGCACTGAAGCTTTCTTT.

CDR3 DNA sequence: TGTGCCTGGAGCCCCGGGGGAAGCGGCCAAGAGACCCAGTACTTC. Translating gives CAWSPGGSGQETQYF. The V call is TRBV30, the J call TRBJ2-5; a possible D gene is TRBD2 (6 bases). V lost 3 bases and J 1 base, leaving 15 bases between the germline ends. The CDR3 has 15 amino acids. Germline V gene lookup returns CDR1 GTSNPN and CDR2 SVGIG (reference sequence). The full variable domain, with the rest looked up from reference TRBV30 and TRBJ2-5, is SQTIHQWPATLVQPVGSPLSLECTVEGTSNPNLYWYRQAAGRGLQLLFYSVGIGQISSEVPQNLSASRPQDRQFILSSKKLLLSDSGFYLCAWSPGGSGQETQYFGPGTRLLVL.

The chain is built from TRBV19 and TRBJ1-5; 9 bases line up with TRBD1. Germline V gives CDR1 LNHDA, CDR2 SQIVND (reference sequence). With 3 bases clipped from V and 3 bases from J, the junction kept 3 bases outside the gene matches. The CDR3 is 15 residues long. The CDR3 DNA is TGTGCCAGTAGTATGGGACAGGGAATCAATCAGCCCCAGCATTTT. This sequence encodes CASSMGQGINQPQHF. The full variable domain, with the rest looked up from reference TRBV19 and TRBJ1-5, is DGGITQSPKYLFRKEGQNVTLSCEQNLNHDAMYWYRQDPGQGLRLIYYSQIVNDFQKGDIAEGYSVSREKKESFPLTVTSAQKNPTAFYLCASSMGQGINQPQHFGDGTRLSIL.

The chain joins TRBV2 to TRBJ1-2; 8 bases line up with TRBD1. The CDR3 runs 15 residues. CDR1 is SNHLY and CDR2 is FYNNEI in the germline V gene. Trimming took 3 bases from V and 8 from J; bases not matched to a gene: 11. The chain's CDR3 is CASSEQGATLTGYTF. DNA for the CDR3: TGTGCCAGCAGTGAGCAGGGGGCGACTCTGACCGGCTACACCTTC.

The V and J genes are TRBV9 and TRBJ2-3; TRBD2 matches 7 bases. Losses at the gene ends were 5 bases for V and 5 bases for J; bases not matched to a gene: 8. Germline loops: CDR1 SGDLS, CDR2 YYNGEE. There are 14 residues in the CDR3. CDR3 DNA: TGTGCCAGCAGATCTCGCGGGAGCGGAGATACGCAGTATTTT. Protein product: CASRSRGSGDTQYF.

Here the CDR3 DNA reads TGCAGCGTTGGAGCGGGAGGCCTCTCCTACGAGCAGTACTTC. Translated, it gives CSVGAGGLSYEQYF. This chain links TRBV29-1 with TRBJ2-7, with 9 positions matching TRBD2. The CDR3 runs to 14 residues. Germline V gives CDR1 SQVTM, CDR2 ANQGSEA. V gave up 4 bases and J gave up 0 bases; unmatched junction bases: 4.

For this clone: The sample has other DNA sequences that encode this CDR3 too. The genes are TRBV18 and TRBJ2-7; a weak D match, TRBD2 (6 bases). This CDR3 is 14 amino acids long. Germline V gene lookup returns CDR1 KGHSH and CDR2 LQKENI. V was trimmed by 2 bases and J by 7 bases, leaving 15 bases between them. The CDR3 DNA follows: TGTGCCAGCTCACCAGAAAGGGCACGGGAGGAGCAGTACTTC. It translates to CASSPERAREEQYF.